These T cell receptor beta chains were read from a single sample in a study of CD8 T cells in Susac syndrome. A single record per CDR3 protein comes from TCRdb applying MiXCR to the immunoSEQ multiplex PCR reads. The sample carries fewer than 150,000 distinct CDR3 sequences, around 91% recorded once. Source material: CD8+ T cells from PBMCs. The receptors were sampled from a human donor with multiple sclerosis. Both conserved end residues are part of each CDR3. D genes are given only for firm matches.

TRBJ2-1	TRBD1	TRBV27	CASSLIQGAHEQFF
TRBJ2-5	-	TRBV27	CASSEFPSQGQETQYF
TRBJ2-7	-	TRBV28	CASMGGDEQYF
TRBJ2-7	TRBD1	TRBV4-1	CASSQGQGANEQYF
TRBJ2-7	-	TRBV7-9	CASSLVAGESEQYF
TRBJ2-1	-	TRBV19	CASSSATHNEQFF
TRBJ1-2	TRBD1	TRBV28	CASSLGQTWDGYTF
TRBJ2-1	-	TRBV29-1	CSARGAGGSYNEQFF
TRBJ2-5	-	TRBV5-6	CASSPGGPGQYF
TRBJ1-5	TRBD1	TRBV12-3/TRBV12-4	CASTQTGMSNQPQHF
-	-	TRBV2	CASSAGQSNQPQYF
TRBJ1-5	TRBD1	TRBV15	CATSSRTGPQPQHF
TRBJ1-2	TRBD1	TRBV5-4	CASSLDRGDGYTF
TRBJ2-7	TRBD2	TRBV5-1	CASSIGLAPDEQYF
TRBJ2-1	-	TRBV2	CASSEGGSSYNEQFF
TRBJ2-5	TRBD2	TRBV27	CASSFGGEGETQYF
TRBJ1-2	-	TRBV7-9	CASSPGPSGAGYTF
TRBJ1-5	-	TRBV2	CASWTAHSNQPQHF
TRBJ2-7	TRBD2	TRBV30	CAWSGIRSGRDVYEQYF
TRBJ1-1	-	TRBV7-2	CASSFWWVTEAFF
TRBJ2-2	TRBD2	TRBV3-1	CASSQGLGLAITGELFF
TRBJ2-1	TRBD2	TRBV3-1	CASSHRTSEHNEQFF
TRBJ2-1	-	TRBV4-1	CASSQGKPNEQFF
TRBJ1-1	-	TRBV7-9	CCSRRERNTEAFF
TRBJ1-2	TRBD1	TRBV12-3/TRBV12-4	CASSTRRPDREAYGYTF
TRBJ2-5	-	TRBV7-9	CASRTTGKETQYF
TRBJ2-1	-	TRBV7-9	CASSLTWEQFF
TRBJ1-5	TRBD1	TRBV7-6	CASSLGTGGDQPQHF
TRBJ1-1	-	TRBV9	CASSGMGPGEAFF
TRBJ2-3	TRBD2	TRBV28	CASSTAREGRSTDTQYF
TRBJ1-1	-	TRBV7-9	CASSLSTDGTEAFF
TRBJ2-1	-	TRBV14	CATSGLAWFEQFF
TRBJ2-6	-	TRBV9	CASSEPLDSGANVLTF
TRBJ1-5	-	TRBV24-1	CATSGAVSNQPQHF
TRBJ2-1	-	TRBV27	CASSLRLSYNEQFF
TRBJ2-3	-	TRBV30	CAWREEAFRPDTQYF
TRBJ2-7	TRBD1	TRBV4-1	CASSLGQGPSTYYEQYF
TRBJ1-1	-	TRBV15	CATRSVLGAFF
TRBJ2-1	-	TRBV4-3	CASSHGMAYNEQFF
TRBJ2-1	-	TRBV7-2	CASTTLNEQFF
TRBJ2-7	-	TRBV12-3/TRBV12-4	CASSLDLSYEQYF
TRBJ1-4	TRBD1	TRBV10-3	CAISGTGETNEKLFF
TRBJ1-4	-	TRBV7-9	CASSLRVASQNEKLFF
TRBJ1-4	-	TRBV2	CASSLGYGANEKLFF
TRBJ1-2	TRBD1	TRBV15	CATSRDRGSPSNYGYTF
TRBJ2-1	-	TRBV20-1	CSGSRSGGPSEQFF
TRBJ1-1	-	TRBV6-5	CASREGPEAFF
TRBJ1-1	-	TRBV20-1	CSAKVPFNTEAFF
TRBJ2-3	-	TRBV29-1	CSVEDLGGASTDTQYF
TRBJ2-7	-	TRBV7-8	CASSLARNLGYEQYF
TRBJ2-5	-	TRBV7-9	CASSPPAGWDQYF
TRBJ1-4	-	TRBV9	CASSVGASGEKLFF
TRBJ1-1	-	TRBV19	CATSPSGFTEAFF